The 23 T cell receptor beta chains below come from one sample, sequenced in a study of shared clonotypes between healthy human individuals. TCRdb's copy holds only in-frame clones and misses some; the assay was immunoSEQ multiplex PCR. The sample consists of some 2,100,000 clones, almost 96% of them appearing once. The sample was naive CD4+ T cells sorted from blood. Subset reported: CD45RA+ positively selected. The receptor source for this set is a man between 18 and 29 years old in good health.

This rearrangement joins TRBV10-3 to TRBJ2-1; 15 positions match TRBD2. The junction had 10 bases not matched to a gene; V was cut back by 10 bases and J by 0 bases. Germline assignment: CDR1 ENHRY and CDR2 SYGVKD. CDR3 length: 18 amino acids. The CDR3 bases are TGTGCCACCTATCCGGGACTAGCGGGAGGTAGCTCCTACAATGAGCAGTTCTTC. Protein product: CATYPGLAGGSSYNEQFF.

V is TRBV6-1 and J is TRBJ2-7; D might be TRBD1 or TRBD2, each matching 6 bases. CDR1 is MNHNS and CDR2 is SASEGT in the germline V gene. CDR3 length: 14 residues. V dropped 7 bases and J dropped 3 bases, with 16 bases sitting between them. CDR3 in DNA: TGTGCCAGCACCCCAGAGGGGGGCCTCTACGAGCAGTACTTC. Amino acids: CASTPEGGLYEQYF.

CDR3 amino acids: CASRNTGQTTYEQYF. The CDR3 bases are TGTGCCAGCAGGAATACGGGACAAACTACCTACGAGCAGTACTTC. This chain links TRBV5-6 with TRBJ2-7, with D possibly matching TRBD1 (6 bases). Trimming shortened V by 5 bases and J by 2 bases, and 17 bases separated the two germline ends. Germline V gives CDR1 SGHDT, CDR2 YYEEEE. The length of the CDR3 is 15 residues.

V and J are TRBV5-8 and TRBJ1-5, with 10 bases matching TRBD1. The V gene end was trimmed by 3 bases and the J gene end by 0 bases; junction bases not matched to a gene: 12. This CDR3 has 19 residues. Germline loops: CDR1 SGHTS, CDR2 YDEGEE. CDR3 in amino acids: CASSSPGTGAAYSNQPQHF. CDR3 DNA: TGTGCCAGCAGCTCTCCCGGGACAGGGGCCGCCTATAGCAATCAGCCCCAGCATTTT.

The chain recombines TRBV7-9 with TRBJ1-5, with unresolved D. Germline-derived CDR1 and CDR2 are SEHNR and FQNEAQ (reference sequence). The CDR3 spans 15 residues. Trimming stripped 1 base from V and 0 bases from J, with 7 bases between. The CDR3 coding sequence is TGTGCCAGCAGCTTAGATGGTTCTAGCAATCAGCCCCAGCATTTT. This gives the protein CASSLDGSSNQPQHF.

The rearrangement joins TRBV27 to TRBJ2-7, with D possibly TRBD2 on 7 matching bases. The V end lost 6 bases, the J end lost 2 bases, and 14 bases lay between the germline ends. CDR3 length: 14 amino acids. CDR1 is MNHEY, CDR2 SMNVEV, per germline (reference sequence). The CDR3 nucleotides read TGTGCCAGCAGCAGGGCGGGGGCCGCCTACGAGCAGTACTTC. This translates into CASSRAGAAYEQYF.

This clone was seen only once. The genes are TRBV5-1 and TRBJ1-1; 7 nucleotides align to TRBD1. Germline V gives CDR1 SGHRS, CDR2 YFSETQ. V was pared by 4 bases and J by 2 bases, with 8 bases of the junction left unmatched. The CDR3 runs to 15 residues. CDR3 region: CASSTAGDRNTEAFF. Written as DNA, the CDR3 is TGCGCCAGCAGCACGGCCGGGGACAGAAACACTGAAGCTTTCTTT.

In the case of this clone: The sample has other DNA sequences that encode this CDR3 too. This chain uses TRBV6-6 with TRBJ2-7, with 8 bases matching TRBD2. Germline V gene sequence: CDR1 MNHNY, CDR2 SVGAGI (reference sequence). V trimming: 2 bases; J trimming: 0 bases; junction bases outside the gene matches: 0. The CDR3 is made up of 14 amino acids. The CDR3 loop reads CASSYTSGSYEQYF. In nucleotides, the CDR3 is TGTGCCAGCAGTTACACTAGCGGCTCCTACGAGCAGTACTTC.

The chain has TRBV6-5 and TRBJ2-7; D is ambiguous. The CDR3 runs 15 residues. The ends were cut back, 6 bases at V and 1 base at J, with 16 bases in the middle. Germline V gene sequence: CDR1 MNHEY, CDR2 SVGAGI. CDR3 DNA: TGTGCCAGCAGCCCCTCGACTCCCCCTTCCTACGAGCAGTACTTC. Amino acids: CASSPSTPPSYEQYF.

The rearrangement joins TRBV10-3 to TRBJ2-7; D not certain. The V end lost 4 bases, the J end lost 7 bases, and 11 bases lay between the germline ends. CDR3 length equals 12 residues. Germline V gene lookup returns CDR1 ENHRY and CDR2 SYGVKD. CDR3 bases: TGTGCCATCAGTGGGGGTCCGGAGGAGCAGTACTTC. Translated: CAISGGPEEQYF.

The V gene is TRBV7-3, the J gene TRBJ2-2, with TRBD1 identical over 7 bases. Per germline, CDR1 SGHTA and CDR2 FQGTGA. V lost 8 bases to trimming and J lost 3 bases; unmatched junction nucleotides: 6. The CDR3 has 14 amino acids. CDR3 loop: CASRRGIDTGELFF. Written as DNA, the CDR3 is TGTGCCAGCCGCAGGGGGATCGACACCGGGGAGCTGTTTTTT.

The chain is built from TRBV9 and TRBJ1-5; D is ambiguous. Deletions cut 3 bases from V and 0 bases from J, with 13 bases between. The CDR3 is 16 residues long. Germline V gene data show CDR1 as SGDLS and CDR2 as YYNGEE. The CDR3, as DNA: TGTGCCAGCAGCGCCGGAGGGCCTTATAGCAATCAGCCCCAGCATTTT. Translation gives CASSAGGPYSNQPQHF. Full variable domain (remainder filled in from reference TRBV9 and TRBJ1-5): DSGVTQTPKHLITATGQRVTLRCSPRSGDLSVYWYQQSLDQGLQFLIQYYNGEERAKGNILERFSAQQFPDLHSELNLSSLELGDSALYFCASSAGGPYSNQPQHFGDGTRLSIL.

The V call is TRBV2, the J call TRBJ2-2, with D possibly TRBD2 on 6 matching bases. V dropped 2 bases and J dropped 7 bases, with 17 bases sitting between them. Germline V gene data show CDR1 as SNHLY and CDR2 as FYNNEI. This CDR3 spans 16 amino acids. The DNA for the CDR3 is TGTGCCAGCAGTGAATATCCTGGGACTGGAGGCGGGGAGCTGTTTTTT. Translating it yields CASSEYPGTGGGELFF.

This clone was detected once. This CDR3 is CASSGRSGIKTDTQYF. CDR3 bases: TGTGCCAGCAGTGGAAGAAGCGGGATTAAGACAGATACGCAGTATTTT. The V gene is TRBV2, the J gene TRBJ2-3, with 7 positions matching TRBD2. This CDR3 contains 16 residues. CDR1 is SNHLY and CDR2 is FYNNEI in the germline V gene. The V gene end was trimmed by 4 bases and the J gene end by 3 bases; junction bases not matched to a gene: 10.

This sequence joins TRBV15 and TRBJ1-3; no clear D. This CDR3 spans 15 amino acids. The germline V gene has CDR1 LNHNV and CDR2 YYDKDF (reference sequence). V lost 6 bases to trimming and J lost 0 bases, with 12 bases between them. The CDR3 DNA reads as TGTGCCACCAGACTCACAGCGACCTCTGGAAACACCATATATTTT. Translating gives CATRLTATSGNTIYF. The full variable domain, with the rest looked up from reference TRBV15 and TRBJ1-3, is DAMVIQNPRYQVTQFGKPVTLSCSQTLNHNVMYWYQQKSSQAPKLLFHYYDKDFNNEADTPDNFQSRRPNTSFCFLDIRSPGLGDTAMYLCATRLTATSGNTIYFGEGSWLTVV.

The chain carries TRBV18 and TRBJ2-7; tentatively, D is TRBD1 (5 bases). Trimming left V 3 bases short and J 0 bases short, with 18 bases between. The length of the CDR3 is 17 residues. CDR1 KGHSH and CDR2 LQKENI come from the germline V gene. The CDR3 loop reads CASSPAQRGTVSYEQYF. The CDR3, as DNA: TGTGCCAGCTCACCCGCCCAAAGGGGCACCGTCTCCTACGAGCAGTACTTC.

The chain recombines TRBV7-9 with TRBJ1-6, with D possibly being TRBD1 (6 bases). With 5 bases removed from V and 5 bases from J, the gap between germline ends came to 16 bases. CDR1 SEHNR and CDR2 FQNEAQ come from the germline V gene (reference sequence). CDR3 length: 16 amino acids. The CDR3 DNA reads TGTGCCAGCAGCGCAAGAGGAGGGGGAAATAATTCACCCCTCCACTTT. It encodes CASSARGGGNNSPLHF.

The chain couples TRBV9 to TRBJ1-1; 9 nucleotides align to TRBD1. After removal of 3 bases from V and 0 bases from J, the junction contained 9 bases not matched to a gene. The CDR3 consists of 17 residues. CDR1 and CDR2 (germline): SGDLS, YYNGEE. CDR3 sequence (DNA): TGTGCCAGCAGCGCACAGGGGGCGCGAGGTTTGAACACTGAAGCTTTCTTT. Translated, it gives CASSAQGARGLNTEAFF.

The V gene is TRBV19, the J gene TRBJ1-2; no clear D. This CDR3 comprises 13 residues. The V gene's germline CDR1 is LNHDA and CDR2 SQIVND (reference sequence). The V end was cut by 3 bases, the J end by 2 bases, with 7 bases between. CDR3 amino acids: CASSITKNYGYTF. Here the CDR3 DNA reads TGTGCCAGTAGTATCACGAAGAACTATGGCTACACCTTC. Full variable domain (remainder filled in from reference TRBV19 and TRBJ1-2): DGGITQSPKYLFRKEGQNVTLSCEQNLNHDAMYWYRQDPGQGLRLIYYSQIVNDFQKGDIAEGYSVSREKKESFPLTVTSAQKNPTAFYLCASSITKNYGYTFGSGTRLTVV.

The gene calls are TRBV28 and TRBJ2-7, with TRBD2 matching over 8 bases. The trim removed 5 bases at V and 5 bases at J, leaving 8 bases unmatched. Germline CDR1 is MDHEN and CDR2 is SYDVKM. The CDR3 runs 14 residues. The CDR3 is CASSRGGAVDEQYF. CDR3 sequence (DNA): TGTGCCAGCAGTCGGGGGGGCGCCGTCGACGAGCAGTACTTC.

V gene TRBV7-8 combines with J gene TRBJ2-7, with TRBD2 matching 8 bases. The CDR3 is made up of 15 amino acids. The germline V gene has CDR1 SGHVS and CDR2 FQNEAQ. J gave up 4 bases and V 7 bases, and 12 bases lay outside the gene matches. The CDR3 region is CASTPWREEIYEQYF. As DNA, the CDR3 is TGTGCCAGCACCCCGTGGCGGGAGGAGATATACGAGCAGTACTTC.

This chain joins TRBV10-3 and TRBJ1-5; D is possibly TRBD1 (6 bases). Per the germline V gene, CDR1 is ENHRY and CDR2 is SYGVKD. The V gene lost 10 bases and the J gene lost 5 bases, with 12 bases spanning the gap. CDR3 length: 12 residues. CDR3 sequence (DNA): TGTGCCAGGACAGATAAATATCAGCCCCAGCATTTT. It is translated as CARTDKYQPQHF.

CDR3 nucleotide sequence: TGTGCCAGCAGTTTTTTGGACAGGAACAAAAACATTCAGTACTTC. Protein sequence: CASSFLDRNKNIQYF. The V gene is TRBV28, the J gene TRBJ2-4, with 7 nucleotides matching TRBD1. The CDR3 consists of 15 residues. V lost 3 bases to trimming and J lost 3 bases; unmatched junction nucleotides: 5. Per the germline V gene, CDR1 is MDHEN and CDR2 is SYDVKM.